This TCR beta chain was sequenced for a study of monozygotic twins with inflammatory bowel disease. Germline CDR1 SQVTM, CDR2 ANQGSEA. The length of the CDR3 is 11 residues. Whole-study findings and limits: Healthy co-twins, by inverse Simpson, had higher TCRbeta diversity than their siblings with IBD. Reduced clonotype sharing with other individuals was observed in IBD patients relative to healthy twins, especially with disease activity.

TCR libraries each used 3500 ng of total RNA. For each CDR3 protein, TCRdb gives one entry from its re-call of the 5' RACE reads, without DNA. This sample's clone table lists about 99,000 distinct CDR3 sequences. With regard to this clonotype: What it recognizes is unknown.

This chain links TRBV29-1 with TRBJ2-7. The specimen was blood. This receptor was taken from a human donor with ulcerative colitis or Crohn's disease, or a healthy co-twin of an affected twin (not recorded which). CDR3 sequence: CSVGAGYEQYF.